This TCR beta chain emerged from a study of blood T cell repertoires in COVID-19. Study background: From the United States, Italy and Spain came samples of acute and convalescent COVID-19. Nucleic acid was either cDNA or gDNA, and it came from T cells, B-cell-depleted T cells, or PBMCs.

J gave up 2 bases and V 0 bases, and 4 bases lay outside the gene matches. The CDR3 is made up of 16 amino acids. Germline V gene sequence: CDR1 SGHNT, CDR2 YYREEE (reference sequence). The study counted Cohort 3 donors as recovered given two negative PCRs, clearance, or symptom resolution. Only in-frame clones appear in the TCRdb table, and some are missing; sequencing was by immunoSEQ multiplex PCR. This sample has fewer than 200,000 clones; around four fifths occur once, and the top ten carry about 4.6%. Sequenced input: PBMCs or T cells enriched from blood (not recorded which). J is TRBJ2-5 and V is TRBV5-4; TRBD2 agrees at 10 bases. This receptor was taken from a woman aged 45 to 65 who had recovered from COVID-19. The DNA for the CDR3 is TGTGCCAGCAGCTTGGGAGCGGGGGGGGGTCAAGAGACCCAGTACTTC. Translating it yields CASSLGAGGGQETQYF.